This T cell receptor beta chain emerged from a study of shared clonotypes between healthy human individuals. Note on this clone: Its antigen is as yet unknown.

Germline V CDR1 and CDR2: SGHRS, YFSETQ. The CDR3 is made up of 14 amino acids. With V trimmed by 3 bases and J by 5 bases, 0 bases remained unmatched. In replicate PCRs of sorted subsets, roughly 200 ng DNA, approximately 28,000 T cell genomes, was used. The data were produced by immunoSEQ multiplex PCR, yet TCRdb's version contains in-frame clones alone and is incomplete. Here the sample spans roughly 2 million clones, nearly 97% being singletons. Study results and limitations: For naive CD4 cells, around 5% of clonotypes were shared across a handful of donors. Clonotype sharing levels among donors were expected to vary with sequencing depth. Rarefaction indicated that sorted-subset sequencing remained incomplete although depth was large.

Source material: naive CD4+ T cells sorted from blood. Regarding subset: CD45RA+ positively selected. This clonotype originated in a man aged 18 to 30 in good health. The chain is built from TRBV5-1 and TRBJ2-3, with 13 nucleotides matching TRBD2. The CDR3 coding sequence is TGCGCCAGCAGCTGGACTAGCGGGGGAGATACGCAGTATTTT. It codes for CASSWTSGGDTQYF.